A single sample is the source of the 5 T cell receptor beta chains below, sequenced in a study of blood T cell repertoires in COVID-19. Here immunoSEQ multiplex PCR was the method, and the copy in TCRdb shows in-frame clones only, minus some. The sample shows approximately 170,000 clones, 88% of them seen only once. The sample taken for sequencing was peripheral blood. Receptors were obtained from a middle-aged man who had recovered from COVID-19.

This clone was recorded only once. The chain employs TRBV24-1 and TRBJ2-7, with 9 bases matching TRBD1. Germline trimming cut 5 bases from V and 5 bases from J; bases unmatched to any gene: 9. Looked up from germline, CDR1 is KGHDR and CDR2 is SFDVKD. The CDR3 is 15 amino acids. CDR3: CATSGFGQGRHEQYF. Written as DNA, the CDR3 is TGTGCCACCAGTGGATTCGGACAGGGGCGACACGAGCAGTACTTC.

The CDR3 DNA is TGTGCCAGCAGTCCAGACAGGGGGCGAGCCGGGGAGCTGTTTTTT. It yields the protein CASSPDRGRAGELFF. The rearrangement joins TRBV5-4 to TRBJ2-2, with 10 nucleotides matching TRBD1. CDR3 length equals 15 residues. Germline V lookup: CDR1 SGHNT, CDR2 YYREEE (reference sequence). J lost 6 bases, V lost 5 bases, and 7 bases had no gene match.

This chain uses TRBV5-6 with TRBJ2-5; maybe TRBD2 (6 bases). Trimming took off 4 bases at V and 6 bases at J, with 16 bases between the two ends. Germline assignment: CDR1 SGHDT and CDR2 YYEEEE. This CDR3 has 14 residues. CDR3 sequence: CASSMGGGPQTQYF. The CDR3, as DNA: TGTGCCAGCAGCATGGGTGGAGGGCCCCAGACCCAGTACTTC.

This CDR3 reads CASSPRTSGAYEQYF. In DNA form, the CDR3 reads TGTGCCAGCAGCCCCCGGACTAGCGGGGCCTACGAGCAGTACTTC. The chain uses TRBV7-2 and TRBJ2-7; 12 nucleotides agree with TRBD2. V was clipped by 5 bases and J by 2 bases; unmatched bases: 4. This CDR3 has 15 amino acids. CDR1 and CDR2 from the germline V gene are SGHTA and FQGNSA. Together with reference TRBV7-2 and TRBJ2-7, the CDR3 gives the full variable domain: GAGVSQSPSNKVTEKGKDVELRCDPISGHTALYWYRQSLGQGLEFLIYFQGNSAPDKSGLPSDRFSAERTGGSVSTLTIQRTQQEDSAVYLCASSPRTSGAYEQYFGPGTRLTVT.

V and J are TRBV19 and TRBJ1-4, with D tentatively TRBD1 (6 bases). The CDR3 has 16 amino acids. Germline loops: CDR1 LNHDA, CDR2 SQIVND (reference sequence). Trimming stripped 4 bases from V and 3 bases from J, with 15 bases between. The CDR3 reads CASSTHLRGSNEKLFF. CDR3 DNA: TGTGCCAGTAGTACCCACCTAAGGGGGTCTAATGAAAAACTGTTTTTT. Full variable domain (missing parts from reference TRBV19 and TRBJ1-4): DGGITQSPKYLFRKEGQNVTLSCEQNLNHDAMYWYRQDPGQGLRLIYYSQIVNDFQKGDIAEGYSVSREKKESFPLTVTSAQKNPTAFYLCASSTHLRGSNEKLFFGSGTQLSVL.